This TCR beta chain was captured in a study of CD8+ T cells in alopecia areata. Treatment of the sample: oral pan-JAK inhibitor, 5-10 mg twice daily. Lesional scalp tissue (obtained by punch biopsy) and peripheral blood were collected from alopecia areata patients. Following extraction, RNA underwent reverse transcription to cDNA, which served as the sequencing template. Libraries were prepared by immunoSEQ multiplex PCR; TCRdb keeps only in-frame clonotypes and omits some of them. The repertoire holds around 100,000 clones, with 65% to 90% as singletons. Trimming removed 4 bases from V and 1 base from J; junction bases left unmatched: 8. CDR1 SGHTA and CDR2 FQGNSA come from the germline V gene. The CDR3 totals 17 residues. This clone has only one observation.

This chain links TRBV7-2 with TRBJ2-3; 10 bases are a match to TRBD1. The source of this sequence is a human donor with alopecia areata. Material: CD8+ T cells sorted from blood, obtained between weeks 30 and 35, from a patient treated with tofacitinib. The CDR3 region is CASSSIPGTGGTDTQYF. The CDR3 DNA reads as TGTGCCAGCAGCTCAATTCCCGGGACAGGGGGCACAGATACGCAGTATTTT.